One and the same sample provided the 30 T cell receptor beta chains below, sequenced in a study of beta chain features in type 1 diabetes. Every isolated RNA sample was fully reverse transcribed, so sequencing captured expressed TCRB transcripts. Generated by immunoSEQ multiplex PCR, the TCRdb table keeps only in-frame clones and is missing some. The sample yields about 210,000 clones, approximately 10% seen once. Sequenced input: central memory CD4+ T cells from blood. The receptors shown here come from a man between 18 and 29 years old in good health.

The J gene is TRBJ1-1, the V gene TRBV30, with TRBD1 as a possible D gene (6 bases). The V gene's germline CDR1 is GTSNPN and CDR2 SVGIG (reference sequence). This CDR3 comprises 16 residues. Trimming stripped 6 bases from V and 1 base from J, with 21 bases between. CDR3 loop: CACPPSGGLGNTEAFF. CDR3 nucleotide sequence: TGTGCCTGCCCCCCTAGCGGGGGCTTAGGGAACACTGAAGCTTTCTTT.

The V gene is TRBV7-2, the J gene TRBJ2-7; D unclear. Germline V CDR1 and CDR2: SGHTA, FQGNSA. V lost 5 bases and J 3 bases, leaving 11 bases between the germline ends. The CDR3 length is 13 residues. The CDR3 region has the DNA TGTGCCAGCAGCCTCCGAACCCTCTACGAGCAGTACTTC. Its translation is CASSLRTLYEQYF.

This clone has only a few counts. The chain recombines TRBV27 with TRBJ1-1; 9 bases are a match to TRBD1. CDR1 MNHEY and CDR2 SMNVEV come from the germline V gene (reference sequence). The CDR3 totals 13 residues. V lost 5 bases to trimming and J lost 3 bases; unmatched junction nucleotides: 1. The CDR3 region is CASSTGGYTEAFF. CDR3 bases: TGTGCCAGCAGTACAGGGGGCTACACTGAAGCTTTCTTT.

The table lists this clone with a few counts. This rearrangement joins TRBV29-1 to TRBJ2-3, with unresolved D. The germline V and J ends were trimmed by 0 bases and 10 bases, with 5 bases remaining between them. Germline CDR1 is SQVTM and CDR2 is ANQGSEA. This CDR3 has 10 amino acids. The CDR3 DNA sequence: TGCAGCGTTGAAGAAGTTTCGCAGTATTTT. It translates to CSVEEVSQYF.

The table lists this clone with a few counts. The rearrangement links TRBV9 to TRBJ2-7; 12 positions agree with TRBD2. The V and J ends lost 0 bases and 3 bases, in that order; junction bases with no gene match: 1. Germline V gene data show CDR1 as SGDLS and CDR2 as YYNGEE. This CDR3 is 15 amino acids long. The CDR3 DNA reads TGTGCCAGCAGCGTAGGGACTAGCGGGAACTACGAGCAGTACTTC. It translates to CASSVGTSGNYEQYF.

There are many counts of this clone. The rearrangement links TRBV4-1 to TRBJ2-1, with 9 bases fitting TRBD2. Trimming cost V 1 base and J 9 bases; bases outside gene matches: 10. This CDR3 is built from 16 residues. CDR1 is MGHRA and CDR2 is YSYEKL in the germline V gene. CDR3 in DNA: TGCGCCAGCAGCCAAGTGCTAATAGCGGGAGTTCCTGAGCAGTTCTTC. As protein: CASSQVLIAGVPEQFF.

This clone has a handful of counts. This chain uses TRBV30 with TRBJ1-1; tentatively, D is TRBD1 (6 bases). The V gene's germline CDR1 is GTSNPN and CDR2 SVGIG (reference sequence). CDR3 length: 13 residues. V dropped 3 bases and J dropped 0 bases, with 8 bases sitting between them. CDR3 bases: TGTGCCTGGAGACGACAGGTGAACACTGAAGCTTTCTTT. It is translated as CAWRRQVNTEAFF.

The J gene is TRBJ2-6, the V gene TRBV25-1; a weak D match, TRBD2 (5 bases). The CDR3 runs 16 residues. V lost 1 base, J lost 2 bases, and 9 bases lay in between. Germline CDR1 and CDR2: MGHDK and SYGVNS. The CDR3 bases are TGTGCCAGCAGTGAATCGGGGTGTGCTGGGGCCAACGTCCTGACTTTC. It is translated as CASSESGCAGANVLTF.

This clone came up many times. The chain employs TRBV29-1 and TRBJ2-3, with TRBD2 identical over 7 bases. J was trimmed by 6 bases and V by 7 bases; bases with no gene match: 4. The CDR3 has 11 amino acids. Germline lookup yields CDR1 SQVTM and CDR2 ANQGSEA. The CDR3 is CSAPGGDTQYF. In nucleotides, the CDR3 is TGCAGCGCGCCGGGGGGTGATACGCAGTATTTT.

The chain uses TRBV14 and TRBJ2-1, with D perhaps TRBD2 (5 bases). CDR3 size: 12 residues. Germline V gene lookup returns CDR1 SGHDN and CDR2 FVKESK. V lost 9 bases and J lost 13, with 19 bases in between. CDR3 region: CASSAWERTQFF. CDR3 in DNA: TGTGCCAGTTCAGCGTGGGAGCGGACCCAGTTCTTC.

This clone was detected only a few times. V and J are TRBV29-1 and TRBJ1-2, with 11 bases identical to TRBD1. The CDR3 runs 14 residues. Germline CDR1 is SQVTM and CDR2 is ANQGSEA. The V and J ends lost 6 bases and 8 bases, in that order; junction bases with no gene match: 11. The CDR3 protein is CSVFRGQGAGGYTF. In DNA, the CDR3 is TGCAGCGTCTTCCGAGGACAGGGGGCGGGCGGCTACACCTTC.

The table lists this clone with a few counts. J is TRBJ2-1 and V is TRBV11-2; D gene ambiguous. The CDR3 covers 14 residues. CDR1 is SGHAT and CDR2 is FQNNGV in the germline V gene. V lost 0 bases to trimming and J lost 5 bases, with 8 bases between them. CDR3 amino acids: CASSLDRQNNEQFF. The CDR3 nucleotides read TGTGCCAGCAGCTTAGATCGGCAGAACAATGAGCAGTTCTTC.

As for this clone: Other nucleotide sequences in the sample specify the same CDR3. The rearrangement joins TRBV27 to TRBJ2-6; D is uncertain. V was shortened by 4 bases and J by 3 bases, with 7 bases between the two germline ends. The CDR3 has 14 residues. Germline V gene data show CDR1 as MNHEY and CDR2 as SMNVEV (reference sequence). The CDR3 protein is CASSSLDGANVLTF. In DNA, the CDR3 is TGTGCCAGCAGTTCCCTAGATGGGGCCAACGTCCTGACTTTC.

The table lists this clone with a few counts. The CDR3 loop reads CASSGISGPSYNEQFF. The CDR3 nucleotides are TGTGCCAGCAGCGGAATTAGCGGCCCTTCTTACAATGAGCAGTTCTTC. The rearrangement joins TRBV5-4 to TRBJ2-1, with D possibly being TRBD2 (6 bases). The CDR3 extends over 16 amino acids. V was trimmed by 4 bases and J by 4 bases, leaving 18 bases between them. In germline, CDR1 is SGHNT, CDR2 YYREEE (reference sequence).

The chain joins TRBV5-1 to TRBJ2-2; possible D gene TRBD2, 6 bases. Trimming stripped 0 bases from V and 2 bases from J, with 11 bases between. The CDR3 has 16 residues. Germline lookup yields CDR1 SGHRS and CDR2 YFSETQ. In nucleotides, the CDR3 is TGCGCCAGCAGCTTGGCTAGCGCTCCCAACACCGGGGAGCTGTTTTTT. Its protein product is CASSLASAPNTGELFF.

The sample holds a few counts of this clone. The chain has TRBV10-1 and TRBJ2-2, with 9 bases that match TRBD1. With 2 bases clipped from V and 5 bases from J, the junction kept 6 bases outside the gene matches. The CDR3 loop spans 16 amino acids. From germline, CDR1 is WNHNN and CDR2 SYGVQD (reference sequence). CDR3 loop: CASSEPGQGITGELFF. The CDR3 coding sequence is TGCGCCAGCAGTGAGCCTGGACAGGGGATTACCGGGGAGCTGTTTTTT.

This clone came up many times. Other DNA variants within this sample encode the same CDR3. This sequence joins TRBV29-1 and TRBJ1-1; D uncertain. V dropped 1 base and J dropped 5 bases, with 11 bases sitting between them. Germline V gene data show CDR1 as SQVTM and CDR2 as ANQGSEA. The CDR3 is made up of 13 amino acids. CDR3 sequence reads: CSVEVGGGTEAFF. DNA of the CDR3: TGCAGCGTTGAAGTAGGAGGTGGTACTGAAGCTTTCTTT. Using reference TRBV29-1 and TRBJ1-1 for the parts outside the CDR3, the full variable domain is SAVISQKPSRDICQRGTSLTIQCQVDSQVTMMFWYRQQPGQSLTLIATANQGSEATYESGFVIDKFPISRPNLTFSTLTVSNMSPEDSSIYLCSVEVGGGTEAFFGQGTRLTVV.

This clone showed up just a few times. The chain has TRBV13 and TRBJ2-5; maybe TRBD2 (5 bases). The ends were cut back, 4 bases at V and 4 bases at J, with 10 bases in the middle. The CDR3 covers 13 residues. CDR1 is PRHDT, CDR2 FYEKMQ, per germline (reference sequence). The CDR3 spells CASSSRGAETQYF. In DNA, the CDR3 is TGTGCCAGCAGCTCCCGGGGAGCAGAGACCCAGTACTTC.

The CDR3 coding sequence is TGTGCCTGGAGTGAGTTGGGGGCGAATGAAAAACTGTTTTTT. Its translation is CAWSELGANEKLFF. The gene calls are TRBV30 and TRBJ1-4, with D maybe TRBD1 (6 bases). Trimming left V 1 base short and J 5 bases short, with 11 bases between. CDR1 and CDR2 from the germline V gene are GTSNPN and SVGIG (reference sequence). CDR3 size: 14 residues.

This clone was detected many times. The V call is TRBV7-2, the J call TRBJ2-4; the match to TRBD2 covers 14 bases. The length of the CDR3 is 17 residues. V was pared by 5 bases and J by 6 bases, with 9 bases of the junction left unmatched. Per germline, CDR1 SGHTA and CDR2 FQGNSA. This CDR3 is CASSPGLAGASGNIQYF. The CDR3 DNA is TGTGCCAGCAGCCCGGGACTAGCGGGAGCCTCTGGAAACATTCAGTACTTC.

This chain uses TRBV29-1 with TRBJ2-5; 8 bases map to TRBD1. The CDR3 is 13 residues long. The V segment lost 7 bases and the J segment 1 base; nucleotides outside the gene matches: 5. The germline gives CDR1 SQVTM, CDR2 ANQGSEA. DNA for the CDR3: TGCAGCGCCACGACAGGGGTCCAAGAGACCCAGTACTTC. Its translation is CSATTGVQETQYF. Looking up the rest from reference TRBV29-1 and TRBJ2-5 gives the full variable domain: SAVISQKPSRDICQRGTSLTIQCQVDSQVTMMFWYRQQPGQSLTLIATANQGSEATYESGFVIDKFPISRPNLTFSTLTVSNMSPEDSSIYLCSATTGVQETQYFGPGTRLLVL.

This clone was recorded many times. The CDR3 DNA reads as TGTGCCAGCAGCTCCATAGCTAGCGGGACTTCCTACGAGCAGTACTTC. Encoded protein: CASSSIASGTSYEQYF. The chain couples TRBV5-4 to TRBJ2-7, with 9 nucleotides matching TRBD2. The CDR3 runs to 16 residues. Germline CDR1 SGHNT, CDR2 YYREEE (reference sequence). V was pared by 3 bases and J by 1 base, with 8 bases of the junction left unmatched.

Note on this clone: Additional DNA sequences in this sample encode the identical CDR3. The chain carries TRBV29-1 and TRBJ1-2; tentatively, D is TRBD1 (6 bases). Per germline, CDR1 SQVTM and CDR2 ANQGSEA. The CDR3 has 12 amino acids. The V gene lost 6 bases and the J gene lost 8 bases, with 16 bases spanning the gap. CDR3: CSVGGVTGGYTF. Here the CDR3 DNA reads TGCAGCGTGGGGGGGGTGACAGGAGGCTACACCTTC.

There are a few counts of this clone. CDR3 residues: CASSPQEGRYEQYF. For the CDR3, the DNA is TGTGCCAGCAGTCCCCAGGAGGGGCGGTACGAGCAGTACTTC. V is TRBV27 and J is TRBJ2-7; D possibly corresponds to TRBD2 (6 bases). Per germline, CDR1 MNHEY and CDR2 SMNVEV (reference sequence). The CDR3 spans 14 residues. Trimming left V 5 bases short and J 4 bases short, with 15 bases between.

The sample holds one count of this clone. The chain carries TRBV4-1 and TRBJ2-7; 8 bases line up with TRBD1. CDR3 length: 14 residues. V was pared by 5 bases and J by 2 bases, with 5 bases of the junction left unmatched. Looked up from germline, CDR1 is MGHRA and CDR2 is YSYEKL. Written as DNA, the CDR3 is TGCGCCAGCAGCGACGGACAGGGAACCTACGAGCAGTACTTC. It codes for CASSDGQGTYEQYF.

This sequence joins TRBV10-3 and TRBJ2-7; D is unclear. The CDR3 spans 14 residues. Trimming stripped 6 bases from V and 1 base from J, with 13 bases between. Germline V lookup: CDR1 ENHRY, CDR2 SYGVKD. CDR3 nucleotide sequence: TGTGCCATCAGGGAAGACCTAACTTCCTACGAGCAGTACTTC. Protein sequence: CAIREDLTSYEQYF.

There are a few counts of this clone. The chain uses TRBV4-2 and TRBJ2-1; 10 nucleotides line up with TRBD2. The CDR3 contains 17 residues. CDR1 and CDR2 from the germline V gene are LGHNA and YNFKEQ. V trimming: 0 bases; J trimming: 10 bases; junction bases outside the gene matches: 12. In DNA, the CDR3 is TGTGCCAGCAGCCAAGATACAAGCGGGAGGGCCGGTGGGGAGCAGTTCTTC. Translated, it gives CASSQDTSGRAGGEQFF.

The chain links TRBV5-6 to TRBJ1-5; 8 bases align to TRBD1. The CDR3 is 16 residues long. Germline assignment: CDR1 SGHDT and CDR2 YYEEEE. Unmatched junction bases numbered 9, after V lost 3 bases and J lost 4 bases. Here the CDR3 reads CASSSDTGGLNQPQHF. CDR3 sequence (DNA): TGTGCCAGCAGCTCCGATACAGGGGGACTGAATCAGCCCCAGCATTTT.

This clone was seen many times. V gene TRBV5-6 combines with J gene TRBJ2-3; no clear D. The V end was cut by 3 bases, the J end by 4 bases, with 12 bases between. Looked up from germline, CDR1 is SGHDT and CDR2 is YYEEEE. The CDR3 totals 14 residues. DNA of the CDR3: TGTGCCAGCAGCTCCCCTCTAGTGGCAGATACGCAGTATTTT. Amino acid sequence: CASSSPLVADTQYF.

There are a few counts of this clone. V is TRBV5-4 and J is TRBJ1-4; D may be TRBD1 (5 bases). This CDR3 is 14 amino acids long. V was shortened by 4 bases and J by 3 bases, with 10 bases between the two germline ends. Germline V gene sequence: CDR1 SGHNT, CDR2 YYREEE (reference sequence). This chain's CDR3 is CASSPDRSNEKLFF. The CDR3, as DNA: TGTGCCAGCAGCCCTGACAGATCTAATGAAAAACTGTTTTTT.